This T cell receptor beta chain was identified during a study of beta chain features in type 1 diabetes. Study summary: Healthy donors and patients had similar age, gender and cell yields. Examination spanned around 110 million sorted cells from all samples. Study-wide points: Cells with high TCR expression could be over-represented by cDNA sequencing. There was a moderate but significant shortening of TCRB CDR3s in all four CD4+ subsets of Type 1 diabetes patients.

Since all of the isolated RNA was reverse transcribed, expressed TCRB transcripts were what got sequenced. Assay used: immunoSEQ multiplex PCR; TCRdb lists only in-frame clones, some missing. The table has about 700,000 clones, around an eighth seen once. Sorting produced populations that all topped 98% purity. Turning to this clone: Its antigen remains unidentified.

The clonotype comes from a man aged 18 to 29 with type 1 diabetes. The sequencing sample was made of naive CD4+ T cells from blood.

The CDR3 region has the DNA TGTGCCAGCTTAGCGGGGGAGACTCACGAGCAGTACTTC. The encoded protein is CASLAGETHEQYF. The chain couples TRBV13 to TRBJ2-5, with 9 bases fitting TRBD2. The DNA end lines up better with TRBJ2-7; the J call may be wrong. This CDR3 has 13 residues. Germline V CDR1 and CDR2: PRHDT, FYEKMQ (reference sequence).